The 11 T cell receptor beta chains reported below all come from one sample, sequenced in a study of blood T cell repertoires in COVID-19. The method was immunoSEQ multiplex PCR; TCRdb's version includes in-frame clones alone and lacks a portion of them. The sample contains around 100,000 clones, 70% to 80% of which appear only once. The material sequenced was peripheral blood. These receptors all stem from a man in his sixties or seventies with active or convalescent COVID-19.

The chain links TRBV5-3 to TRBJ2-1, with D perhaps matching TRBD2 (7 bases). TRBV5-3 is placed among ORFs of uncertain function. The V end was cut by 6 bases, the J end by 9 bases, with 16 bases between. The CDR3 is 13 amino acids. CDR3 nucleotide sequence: TGTGCCAGAACCTCTAGGGGGGGCTCTGAGCAGTTCTTC. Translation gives CARTSRGGSEQFF.

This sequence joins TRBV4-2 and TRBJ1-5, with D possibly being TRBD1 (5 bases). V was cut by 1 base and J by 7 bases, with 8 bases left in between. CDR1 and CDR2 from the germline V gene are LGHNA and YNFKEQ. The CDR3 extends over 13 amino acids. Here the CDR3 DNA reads TGTGCCAGCAGCCAAGTGGGGGGACAGCCCCAGCATTTT. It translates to CASSQVGGQPQHF.

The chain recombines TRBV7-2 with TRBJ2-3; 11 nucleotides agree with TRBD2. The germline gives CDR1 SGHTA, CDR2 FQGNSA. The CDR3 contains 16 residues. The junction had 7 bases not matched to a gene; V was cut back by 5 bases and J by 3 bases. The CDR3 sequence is CASSPRGLADTDTQYF. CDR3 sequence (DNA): TGTGCCAGCAGCCCTAGGGGACTAGCGGATACAGATACGCAGTATTTT. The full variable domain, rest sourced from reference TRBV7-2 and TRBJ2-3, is GAGVSQSPSNKVTEKGKDVELRCDPISGHTALYWYRQSLGQGLEFLIYFQGNSAPDKSGLPSDRFSAERTGGSVSTLTIQRTQQEDSAVYLCASSPRGLADTDTQYFGPGTRLTVL.

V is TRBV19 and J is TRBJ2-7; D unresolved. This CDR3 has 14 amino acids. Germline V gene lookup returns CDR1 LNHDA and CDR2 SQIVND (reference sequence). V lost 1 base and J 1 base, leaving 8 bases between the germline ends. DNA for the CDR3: TGTGCCAGTAGTATAGGGCACCAGTCCTACGAGCAGTACTTC. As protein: CASSIGHQSYEQYF.

The CDR3 DNA is TGTGCCAGTAGTACAGTTGTCTCCTACAATGAGCAGTTCTTC. It is translated as CASSTVVSYNEQFF. The chain is built from TRBV19 and TRBJ2-1; D is ambiguous. Trimming stripped 4 bases from V and 0 bases from J, with 7 bases between. The CDR3 sequence is 14 residues long. The germline gives CDR1 LNHDA, CDR2 SQIVND (reference sequence).

CDR3 nucleotides: TGTGCTAGTGCCCAGGGGGCGTTTGGCACAGATACGCAGTATTTT. Protein: CASAQGAFGTDTQYF. The V and J genes are TRBV12-5 and TRBJ2-3, with 8 bases identical to TRBD1. J lost 1 base, V lost 7 bases, and 7 bases had no gene match. CDR1 is LGHNT and CDR2 is FRNRAP in the germline V gene. The CDR3 is 15 residues long.

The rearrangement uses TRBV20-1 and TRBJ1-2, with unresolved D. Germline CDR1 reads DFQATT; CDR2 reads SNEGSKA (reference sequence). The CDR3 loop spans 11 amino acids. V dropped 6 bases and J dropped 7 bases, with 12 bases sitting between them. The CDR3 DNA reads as TGCAGTGCCAGCGCCGTAGGTGGCTACACCTTC. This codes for CSASAVGGYTF.

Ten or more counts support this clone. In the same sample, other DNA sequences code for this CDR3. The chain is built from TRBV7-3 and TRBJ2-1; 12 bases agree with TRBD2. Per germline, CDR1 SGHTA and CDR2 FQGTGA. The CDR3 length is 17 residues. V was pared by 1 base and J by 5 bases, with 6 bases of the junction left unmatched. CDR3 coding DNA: TGTGCCAGCAGCTTAAGGCCTAGCGGGGGGGAGGACAATGAGCAGTTCTTC. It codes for CASSLRPSGGEDNEQFF. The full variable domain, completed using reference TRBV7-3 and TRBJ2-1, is GAGVSQTPSNKVTEKGKYVELRCDPISGHTALYWYRQSLGQGPEFLIYFQGTGAADDSGLPNDRFFAVRPEGSVSTLKIQRTERGDSAVYLCASSLRPSGGEDNEQFFGPGTRLTVL.

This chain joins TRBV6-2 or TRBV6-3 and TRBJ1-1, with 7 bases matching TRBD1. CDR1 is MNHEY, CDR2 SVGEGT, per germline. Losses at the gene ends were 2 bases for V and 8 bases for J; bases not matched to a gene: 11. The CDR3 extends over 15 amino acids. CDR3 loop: CASSYGRPGTDEAFF. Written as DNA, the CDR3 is TGTGCCAGCAGTTACGGCCGCCCCGGGACAGACGAAGCTTTCTTT.

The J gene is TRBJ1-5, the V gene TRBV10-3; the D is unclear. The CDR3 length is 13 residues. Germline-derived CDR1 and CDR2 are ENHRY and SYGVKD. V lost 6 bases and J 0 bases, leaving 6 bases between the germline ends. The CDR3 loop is CAISDISNQPQHF. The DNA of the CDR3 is TGTGCCATCAGCGACATTAGCAATCAGCCCCAGCATTTT.

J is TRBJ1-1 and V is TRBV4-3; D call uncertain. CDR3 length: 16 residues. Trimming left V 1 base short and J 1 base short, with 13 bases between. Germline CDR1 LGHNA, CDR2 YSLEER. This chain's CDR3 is CASSQGSRGRNTEAFF. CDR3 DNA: TGCGCCAGCAGCCAAGGAAGTAGAGGGAGGAACACTGAAGCTTTCTTT.